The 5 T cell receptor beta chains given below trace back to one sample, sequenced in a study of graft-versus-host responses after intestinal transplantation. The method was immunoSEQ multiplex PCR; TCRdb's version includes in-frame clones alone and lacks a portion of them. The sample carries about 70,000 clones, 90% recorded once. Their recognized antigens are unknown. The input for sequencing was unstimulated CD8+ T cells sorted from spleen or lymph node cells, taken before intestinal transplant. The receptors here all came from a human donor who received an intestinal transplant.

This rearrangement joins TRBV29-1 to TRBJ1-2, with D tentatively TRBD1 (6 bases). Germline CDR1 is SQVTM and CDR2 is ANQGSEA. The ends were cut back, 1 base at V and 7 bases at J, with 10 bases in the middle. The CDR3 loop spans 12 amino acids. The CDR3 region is CSVEGGPGGYTF. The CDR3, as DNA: TGCAGCGTTGAAGGGGGGCCGGGTGGCTACACCTTC.

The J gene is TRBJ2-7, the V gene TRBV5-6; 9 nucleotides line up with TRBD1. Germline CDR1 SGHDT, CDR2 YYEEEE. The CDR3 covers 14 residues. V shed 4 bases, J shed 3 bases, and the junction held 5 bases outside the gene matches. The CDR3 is CASSGGTGSYEQYF. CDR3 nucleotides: TGTGCCAGCAGCGGAGGGACAGGGAGCTACGAGCAGTACTTC.

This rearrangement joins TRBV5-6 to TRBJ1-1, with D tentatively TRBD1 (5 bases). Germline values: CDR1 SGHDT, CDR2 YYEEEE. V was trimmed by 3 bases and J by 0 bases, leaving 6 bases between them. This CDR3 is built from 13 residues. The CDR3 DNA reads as TGTGCCAGCAGCTGGGGGGTGAACACTGAAGCTTTCTTT. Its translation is CASSWGVNTEAFF. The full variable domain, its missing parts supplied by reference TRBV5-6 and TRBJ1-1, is DAGVTQSPTHLIKTRGQQVTLRCSPKSGHDTVSWYQQALGQGPQFIFQYYEEEERQRGNFPDRFSGHQFPNYSSELNVNALLLGDSALYLCASSWGVNTEAFFGQGTRLTVV.

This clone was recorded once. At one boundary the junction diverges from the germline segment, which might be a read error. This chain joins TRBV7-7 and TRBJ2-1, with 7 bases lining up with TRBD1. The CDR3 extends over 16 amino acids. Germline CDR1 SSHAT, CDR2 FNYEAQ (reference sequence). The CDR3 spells CASSLGEGAAVNEQFF. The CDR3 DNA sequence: TGTGCTAGCAGCTTAGGCGAGGGGGCGGCTGTCAATGAGCAGTTCTTC.

This CDR3 reads CASSTGTWGYEQYF. CDR3 nucleotide sequence: TGTGCCAGTAGTACCGGGACATGGGGCTACGAGCAGTACTTC. This rearrangement joins TRBV19 to TRBJ2-7, with a possible D match to TRBD1 (6 bases). Between the trimmed V and J ends, which lost 4 bases and 3 bases, there was a span of 13 bases. This CDR3 region has 14 residues. Germline V gives CDR1 LNHDA, CDR2 SQIVND (reference sequence).